The 23 T cell receptor beta chains below were found in one sample sequenced in a study of post-analysis software for immune sequencing data. cDNA libraries of TCR beta carried unique molecular identifiers. From the PCR reads, TCRdb called clonotypes with MiXCR, one entry per CDR3 protein. The repertoire includes about 760,000 distinct CDR3 sequences, 25% to 30% of them detected once, and roughly 0.53% sits in the top ten. Whole-study findings and limits: Four to six TRBV segments were significantly more frequent in patients than in controls. TRBV5-6, TRBV5-1 and TRBV20-1 were among these segments.

No antigen is known for these receptors. Sequenced sample: blood. The receptor set was obtained from a girl aged 5-17 years with multiple sclerosis.

V and J are TRBV11-2 and TRBJ2-7; 10 bases agree with TRBD2. Germline CDR1 reads SGHAT; CDR2 reads FQNNGV. The CDR3 length is 14 residues. V trimming: 8 bases; J trimming: 6 bases; junction bases outside the gene matches: 10. The CDR3 sequence is CASGPPAGGGEQYF. The CDR3 region has the DNA TGTGCCAGCGGACCCCCAGCGGGAGGGGGCGAGCAGTACTTC.

This clonotype has only a few counts. The CDR3 coding sequence is TGCGCCAGCAGGCCGGGGGTGGGATCGGAAAAGTTCTTC. This codes for CASRPGVGSEKFF. The chain employs TRBV5-1 and TRBJ2-1, with D possibly matching TRBD2 (6 bases). Germline V gene data show CDR1 as SGHRS and CDR2 as YFSETQ. This CDR3 comprises 13 residues. Trimming shortened V by 5 bases and J by 14 bases, and 20 bases separated the two germline ends. Using reference TRBV5-1 and TRBJ2-1 for the parts outside the CDR3, the full variable domain is KAGVTQTPRYLIKTRGQQVTLSCSPISGHRSVSWYQQTPGQGLQFLFEYFSETQRNKGNFPGRFSGRQFSNSRSEMNVSTLELGDSALYLCASRPGVGSEKFFGPGTRLTVL.

This clonotype occurred many times. The chain has TRBV5-1 and TRBJ1-2; D is ambiguous. The CDR3 has 13 residues. Trimming shortened V by 4 bases and J by 5 bases, and 12 bases separated the two germline ends. Germline assignment: CDR1 SGHRS and CDR2 YFSETQ. The CDR3 here is CASSLGPEYGYTF. The DNA of the CDR3 is TGCGCCAGCAGCCTAGGACCCGAATATGGCTACACCTTC.

The chain uses TRBV15 and TRBJ1-1; D gene uncertain. The CDR3 sequence is 12 residues long. Trimming shortened V by 3 bases and J by 12 bases, and 14 bases separated the two germline ends. In germline, CDR1 is LNHNV, CDR2 YYDKDF (reference sequence). CDR3 DNA sequence: TGTGCCACCAGCAGCACGATACGTGGAACTTTCTTT. Translated, it gives CATSSTIRGTFF.

There are many counts of this clonotype. V usage is TRBV29-1 and J usage is TRBJ2-1; D call uncertain. Germline V lookup: CDR1 SQVTM, CDR2 ANQGSEA. The CDR3 extends over 13 amino acids. The ends were cut back, 3 bases at V and 4 bases at J, with 10 bases in the middle. The CDR3 coding sequence is TGCAGCGTTGATGATTCTAGATACAATGAGCAGTTCTTC. Translated, it gives CSVDDSRYNEQFF.

The genes are TRBV3-1 and TRBJ2-7; 7 bases are shared with TRBD2. V gave up 4 bases and J gave up 2 bases; unmatched junction bases: 11. CDR1 is LGHDT, CDR2 YNNKEL, per germline (reference sequence). This CDR3 is 16 amino acids long. The CDR3 sequence is CASSRGRLAVTYEQYF. CDR3 sequence (DNA): TGTGCCAGCAGCCGAGGCCGGCTAGCGGTTACCTACGAGCAGTACTTC.

This clonotype has ten or more counts. The CDR3 sequence is CASSYSSGDNGYTF. CDR3 nucleotide sequence: TGTGCCAGCAGTTACTCGTCAGGGGATAATGGCTACACCTTC. The genes are TRBV6-6 and TRBJ1-2, with a weak D call TRBD1 (6 bases). CDR1 and CDR2 (germline): MNHNY, SVGAGI (reference sequence). The V end was cut by 0 bases, the J end by 6 bases, with 11 bases between. CDR3 length equals 14 residues.

In this sample, this clonotype turned up a few times. V gene TRBV5-1 combines with J gene TRBJ2-1; unclear D gene. The germline V gene encodes CDR1 SGHRS and CDR2 YFSETQ. Trimming stripped 1 base from V and 10 bases from J, with 9 bases between. The CDR3 consists of 12 residues. The CDR3 coding sequence is TGCGCCAGCAGCTTGTCGTGGTCCGAGCAGTTCTTC. Residues: CASSLSWSEQFF.

The V and J genes are TRBV2 and TRBJ2-3; D gene unclear. The ends were cut back, 4 bases at V and 6 bases at J, with 11 bases in the middle. The CDR3 has 13 amino acids. The germline V gene encodes CDR1 SNHLY and CDR2 FYNNEI. CDR3 coding DNA: TGTGCCAGCAGTGGGGGTTGGACCGATACGCAGTATTTT. Its translation: CASSGGWTDTQYF.

The gene calls are TRBV29-1 and TRBJ2-1; 10 bases line up with TRBD2. In germline, CDR1 is SQVTM, CDR2 ANQGSEA. The CDR3 contains 15 residues. V lost 7 bases and J lost 7; bases outside the gene matches: 13. The chain's CDR3 is CSAEYSGRSVNEQFF. The CDR3 nucleotides are TGCAGCGCCGAGTATAGCGGGAGGTCGGTGAATGAGCAGTTCTTC.

This clonotype was detected a few times. The CDR3 DNA sequence: TGTGCCACCAGTGTTAGCGGCTCCTACAATGAGCAGTTCTTC. It is translated as CATSVSGSYNEQFF. The rearrangement joins TRBV24-1 to TRBJ2-1, with D tentatively TRBD2 (6 bases). Looked up from germline, CDR1 is KGHDR and CDR2 is SFDVKD. V gave up 5 bases and J gave up 0 bases, with 7 bases separating them. The CDR3 totals 14 residues.

This clonotype has only a few counts. V usage is TRBV28 and J usage is TRBJ2-1, with 10 positions matching TRBD2. CDR3 size: 15 residues. CDR1 and CDR2 (germline): MDHEN, SYDVKM. With V trimmed by 4 bases and J by 7 bases, 7 bases remained unmatched. The CDR3 DNA sequence: TGTGCCAGCAGTTCAACCGGGACTAGCGTGAATGAGCAGTTCTTC. It is translated as CASSSTGTSVNEQFF.

The V call is TRBV20-1, the J call TRBJ2-1; 8 bases are a match to TRBD2. CDR1 DFQATT and CDR2 SNEGSKA come from the germline V gene (reference sequence). The V and J ends lost 2 bases and 8 bases, in that order; junction bases with no gene match: 5. This CDR3 is 13 amino acids long. The CDR3 loop reads CSARSLAGHEQFF. The DNA of the CDR3 is TGCAGTGCTAGATCCCTAGCGGGCCATGAGCAGTTCTTC.

V and J are TRBV28 and TRBJ2-1, with 9 bases matching TRBD1. The germline gives CDR1 MDHEN, CDR2 SYDVKM. Unmatched junction bases numbered 10, after V lost 3 bases and J lost 7 bases. This CDR3 region has 16 residues. CDR3 coding DNA: TGTGCCAGCAGTTTCCCGACAGGGGGATTTGGGAATGAGCAGTTCTTC. It specifies CASSFPTGGFGNEQFF. The full variable domain, rest sourced from reference TRBV28 and TRBJ2-1, is DVKVTQSSRYLVKRTGEKVFLECVQDMDHENMFWYRQDPGLGLRLIYFSYDVKMKEKGDIPEGYSVSREKKERFSLILESASTNQTSMYLCASSFPTGGFGNEQFFGPGTRLTVL.

In its sample, this clonotype was seen a few times. The rearrangement joins TRBV10-2 to TRBJ1-2; D may be TRBD1 (5 bases). The CDR3 loop spans 14 amino acids. Trimming removed 6 bases from V and 4 bases from J, with 15 bases in between. Germline assignment: CDR1 WSHSY and CDR2 SAAADI. CDR3 coding DNA: TGCGCCAGCAGCCCCAGGGATTATACCTATGGCTACACCTTC. It translates to CASSPRDYTYGYTF.

J is TRBJ2-1 and V is TRBV20-1, with 9 bases that match TRBD1. Germline V CDR1 and CDR2: DFQATT, SNEGSKA (reference sequence). The CDR3 runs to 13 residues. After removal of 7 bases from V and 3 bases from J, the junction contained 4 bases not matched to a gene. CDR3 sequence (DNA): TGCAGTGGGAAGGGACAGGGCTACAATGAGCAGTTCTTC. Protein sequence: CSGKGQGYNEQFF.

The table lists this clonotype with a few counts. The V call is TRBV20-1, the J call TRBJ2-1; 9 nucleotides line up with TRBD2. CDR3 length: 14 residues. CDR1 and CDR2 (germline): DFQATT, SNEGSKA (reference sequence). Trimming cost V 0 bases and J 4 bases; bases outside gene matches: 1. The CDR3 nucleotides are TGCAGTGCTAGAGATAGCGGGGGATACAATGAGCAGTTCTTC. Translation: CSARDSGGYNEQFF.

This clonotype came up a few times. The chain recombines TRBV15 with TRBJ2-4, with D uncertain. The V gene's germline CDR1 is LNHNV and CDR2 YYDKDF (reference sequence). V gave up 8 bases and J gave up 0 bases, with 11 bases separating them. The CDR3 loop spans 14 amino acids. CDR3 DNA: TGTGCCACCGGTCCGGAGAGAGCCAAAAACATTCAGTACTTC. Translating it yields CATGPERAKNIQYF.

A remark on this clonotype: This may come from a read error, since a much larger clone is one base off. V gene TRBV10-3 combines with J gene TRBJ2-1; D may be TRBD1 (6 bases). The J call may be in error: the DNA end matches TRBJ2-7 better. The CDR3 covers 14 residues. The V gene's germline CDR1 is ENHRY and CDR2 SYGVKD. The CDR3 reads CAISESGADNEQYF. Here the CDR3 DNA reads TGTGCCATCAGTGAGTCGGGGGCAGACAATGAGCAGTACTTC.

CDR3 loop: CASSSRGGFWAFF. CDR3 DNA: TGTGCCAGCAGTTCCCGGGGGGGGTTTTGGGCTTTCTTT. The chain is built from TRBV12-3 or TRBV12-4 and TRBJ1-1; D is possibly TRBD1 (5 bases). Trimming stripped 4 bases from V and 11 bases from J, with 17 bases between. There are 13 residues in the CDR3.

The rearrangement uses TRBV7-7 and TRBJ2-1; tentative D call: TRBD1 (6 bases). V gave up 6 bases and J gave up 0 bases, with 15 bases separating them. This CDR3 comprises 16 residues. Per the germline V gene, CDR1 is SSHAT and CDR2 is FNYEAQ (reference sequence). The CDR3 spells CASRPTGSSSYNEQFF. CDR3 DNA sequence: TGTGCCAGCAGGCCTACAGGGTCCAGCTCCTACAATGAGCAGTTCTTC.

The rearrangement links TRBV20-1 to TRBJ2-3; 8 bases are shared with TRBD2. The CDR3 spans 16 residues. V gave up 0 bases and J gave up 1 base; unmatched junction bases: 6. CDR1 is DFQATT and CDR2 is SNEGSKA in the germline V gene (reference sequence). CDR3 loop: CSARDWAAGGTDTQYF. DNA of the CDR3: TGCAGTGCTAGAGATTGGGCAGCGGGAGGCACAGATACGCAGTATTTT.

The chain couples TRBV28 to TRBJ2-5, with 7 bases identical to TRBD1. From germline, CDR1 is MDHEN and CDR2 SYDVKM. The CDR3 is made up of 15 amino acids. V shed 6 bases, J shed 5 bases, and the junction held 12 bases outside the gene matches. In DNA, the CDR3 is TGTGCCAGCAGAACCGACAGGGTTTCCCTGGAGACCCAGTACTTC. Translation: CASRTDRVSLETQYF.